This T cell receptor beta chain was observed in a study of T cells in Graves' hyperthyroidism and ophthalmopathy. Many counts were recorded for this clonotype. Its antigen is still unknown. General observations from the study: In blood, most of the thyroid clonotypes expanded above 0.001 were also present.

The source material, RNA transcripts, was used to amplify TCR beta CDR3 regions. Using the HTBI primer set, a first-round RT-PCR was run on the TCR CDR3. MiXCR was run by TCRdb on the multiplex PCR reads, yielding one entry per CDR3 protein. The data hold about 700,000 distinct CDR3 sequences, with 14% observed a single time. Graves' hyperthyroidism showing no ophthalmopathy progression within 18 months was considered stable. The CDR3 has 14 amino acids. J was trimmed by 10 bases and V by 4 bases; bases with no gene match: 7. The germline V gene encodes CDR1 SGHVS and CDR2 FQNEAQ. J is TRBJ1-4 and V is TRBV7-8; 9 nucleotides align to TRBD1. Sequences were obtained from blood. This sequence originates from a woman between 18 and 29 years old with Graves' hyperthyroidism. This CDR3 reads CASSSDRGRGKLFF. The CDR3, as DNA: TGTGCCAGCAGCTCGGACAGGGGAAGAGGAAAACTGTTTTTT.